This TCR beta chain was sequenced during a study of T cells after yellow fever vaccination. Study results and caveats: One caveat is that FACS-sorted repertoires could contain abundant clonotypes contaminating from the bulk population. It was a weaker secondary response, yet one that peaked faster, at day 5 versus 15. Most primary-vaccination clones recurred post-booster (around 97% CD4, over 70% CD8).

About this clonotype itself: Antigen: not known.

MiXCR was run by TCRdb on the 5' RACE reads, yielding one entry per CDR3 protein. The sample holds 350,000 to 550,000 distinct CDR3 sequences, about 19% seen once. Per the germline V gene, CDR1 is WSHSY and CDR2 is SAAADI. Trimming cost V 1 base and J 0 bases, with 8 bases left between them. This CDR3 is built from 15 residues. The sequence derives from a man between 18 and 35 years old who received the YFV17D yellow fever vaccine. This sequence joins TRBV10-2 and TRBJ2-3; D remains ambiguous. The sequences come from PBMCs, collected before the yellow fever booster vaccination. This chain's CDR3 is CASSEWVPSTDTQYF. CDR3 DNA: TGCGCCAGCAGTGAGTGGGTCCCTAGCACAGATACGCAGTATTTT.